This T cell receptor beta chain emerged from a study of cytomegalovirus exposure and HLA in healthy donors. Study-wide background: Approximately 190 million T cells yielded 90 million to 130 million unique TCR beta sequences, as an earlier analysis found. Whole-study results and caveats: TCR beta chains numbering 164 were designated cytomegalovirus-associated.

The PCR used 60 Vbeta and 13 Jbeta primers. The assay was immunoSEQ multiplex PCR, and TCRdb's table has in-frame clones only and misses some. This repertoire shows 180,000 or so clones, approximately 78% found once; its top ten account for 6.5%. Germline CDR1 SGHVS, CDR2 FQNEAQ. With V trimmed by 5 bases and J by 2 bases, 20 bases remained unmatched. The CDR3 totals 20 residues. In the case of this clone: The antigen remains undetermined.

Donors consisted of healthy bone marrow donors. What was sequenced was PBMCs. The V and J genes are TRBV7-8 and TRBJ2-3; 9 bases match TRBD2. The TCR comes from a woman in her fifties or sixties in good health and CMV-seropositive. The CDR3 DNA reads TGTGCCAGCAGCCCTAGGCCACCGCCGCAGCTAGCGGGGATCACAGATACGCAGTATTTT. It is translated as CASSPRPPPQLAGITDTQYF.